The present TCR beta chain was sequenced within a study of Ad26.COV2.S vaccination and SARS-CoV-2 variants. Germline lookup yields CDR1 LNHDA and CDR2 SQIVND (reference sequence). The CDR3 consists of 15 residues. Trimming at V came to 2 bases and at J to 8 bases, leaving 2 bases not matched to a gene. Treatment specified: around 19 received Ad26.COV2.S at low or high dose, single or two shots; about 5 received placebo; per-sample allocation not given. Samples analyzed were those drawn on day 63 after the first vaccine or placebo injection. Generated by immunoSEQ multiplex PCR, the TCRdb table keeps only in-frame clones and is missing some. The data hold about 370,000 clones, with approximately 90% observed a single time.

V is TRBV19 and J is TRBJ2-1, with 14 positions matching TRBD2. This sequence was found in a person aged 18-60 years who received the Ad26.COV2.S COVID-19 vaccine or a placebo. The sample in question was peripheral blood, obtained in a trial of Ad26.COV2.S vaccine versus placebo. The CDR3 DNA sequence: TGTGCCAGTAGTATAAGGACTAGCGGGGGGCATGAGCAGTTCTTC. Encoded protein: CASSIRTSGGHEQFF. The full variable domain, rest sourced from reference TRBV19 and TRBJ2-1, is DGGITQSPKYLFRKEGQNVTLSCEQNLNHDAMYWYRQDPGQGLRLIYYSQIVNDFQKGDIAEGYSVSREKKESFPLTVTSAQKNPTAFYLCASSIRTSGGHEQFFGPGTRLTVL.